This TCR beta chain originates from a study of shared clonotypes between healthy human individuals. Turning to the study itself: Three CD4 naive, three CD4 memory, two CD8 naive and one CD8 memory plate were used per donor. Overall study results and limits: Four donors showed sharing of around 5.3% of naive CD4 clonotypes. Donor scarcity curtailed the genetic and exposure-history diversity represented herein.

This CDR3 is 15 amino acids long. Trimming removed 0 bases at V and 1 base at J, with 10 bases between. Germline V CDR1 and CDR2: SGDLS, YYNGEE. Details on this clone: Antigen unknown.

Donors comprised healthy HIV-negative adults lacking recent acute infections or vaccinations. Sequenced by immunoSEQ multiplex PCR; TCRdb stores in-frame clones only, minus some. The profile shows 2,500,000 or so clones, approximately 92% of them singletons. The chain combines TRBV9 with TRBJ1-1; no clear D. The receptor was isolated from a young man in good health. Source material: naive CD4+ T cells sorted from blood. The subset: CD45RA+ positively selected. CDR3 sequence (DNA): TGTGCCAGCAGCGTAGGGGGATCTCAGAACACTGAAGCTTTCTTT. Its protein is CASSVGGSQNTEAFF.